One and the same sample provided the 18 T cell receptor beta chains below, sequenced in a study of shared T cell receptors in the human thymus. Using immunoSEQ multiplex PCR, the repertoire was profiled, and TCRdb retains in-frame clones only, with some absent. The data show about 660,000 clones, 70% to 90% seen once. The sample was also linked to a second study, of human thymus T cells.

Sequenced: thymocytes. Receptors were obtained from a boy under two years old with a congenital heart defect.

The V and J genes are TRBV18 and TRBJ2-2; D is ambiguous. This CDR3 spans 13 amino acids. Germline values: CDR1 KGHSH, CDR2 LQKENI. V lost 3 bases and J lost 1, with 3 bases in between. The CDR3 DNA follows: TGTGCCAGCTCACCTAAGAACACCGGGGAGCTGTTTTTT. Its protein product is CASSPKNTGELFF.

This clone was counted a few times. The chain employs TRBV5-1 and TRBJ2-7, with D possibly matching TRBD1 (6 bases). Trimming took 1 base from V and 3 from J, leaving 11 bases between them. From germline, CDR1 is SGHRS and CDR2 YFSETQ. The CDR3 contains 14 residues. The DNA for the CDR3 is TGCGCCAGCAGCTTGACAGGGCTATACTACGAGCAGTACTTC. It yields the protein CASSLTGLYYEQYF.

This chain links TRBV5-3 with TRBJ2-1, with 15 positions matching TRBD2. TRBV5-3 is treated as an ORF (open reading frame) with a function not yet certain. The V gene end was trimmed by 1 base and the J gene end by 8 bases; junction bases not matched to a gene: 4. The CDR3 runs to 16 residues. The DNA of the CDR3 is TGTGCCAGAAGCTTGAGGACTAGCGGGGGGGCCGATGAGCAGTTCTTC. It translates to CARSLRTSGGADEQFF.

The CDR3 is CASSTRDRDTEAFF. CDR3 DNA: TGTGCCAGTAGTACGAGGGACAGGGACACTGAAGCTTTCTTT. This sequence joins TRBV19 and TRBJ1-1, with 9 bases lining up with TRBD1. The V gene end was trimmed by 4 bases and the J gene end by 3 bases; junction bases not matched to a gene: 3. This CDR3 contains 14 residues. Germline V gives CDR1 LNHDA, CDR2 SQIVND (reference sequence).

This clone was seen a single time. V usage is TRBV5-6 and J usage is TRBJ2-7; 7 positions match TRBD1. Trimming cost V 2 bases and J 2 bases; bases outside gene matches: 10. The CDR3 length is 16 residues. Germline values: CDR1 SGHDT, CDR2 YYEEEE. The CDR3 protein is CASSLEDREKTYEQYF. CDR3 sequence (DNA): TGTGCCAGCAGCTTAGAAGACAGGGAAAAAACCTACGAGCAGTACTTC.

The chain joins TRBV11-3 to TRBJ2-5, with 10 positions matching TRBD2. V gave up 5 bases and J gave up 1 base; unmatched junction bases: 1. The CDR3 contains 14 residues. Germline CDR1 and CDR2: SGHNT and YENEEA. The DNA for the CDR3 is TGTGCCAGCAGCGCTAGCGGGGGCCAAGAGACCCAGTACTTC. Its protein is CASSASGGQETQYF.

The chain has TRBV4-1 and TRBJ2-3, with D possibly TRBD2 on 5 matching bases. The CDR3 sequence is 15 residues long. From germline, CDR1 is MGHRA and CDR2 YSYEKL. Trimming removed 8 bases from V and 0 bases from J, with 15 bases in between. The CDR3 sequence: CASAREGESTDTQYF. The CDR3 DNA is TGCGCCAGCGCCCGGGAAGGAGAAAGCACAGATACGCAGTATTTT.

This sequence joins TRBV6-5 and TRBJ2-2, with 8 bases fitting TRBD1. This CDR3 region has 13 residues. V dropped 7 bases and J dropped 6; count of bases not matched to a gene: 4. Germline CDR1 and CDR2: MNHEY and SVGAGI. Here the CDR3 DNA reads TGTGCCAGCAAGGACAGGGTGGCCGGGGAGCTGTTTTTT. It encodes CASKDRVAGELFF.

The chain links TRBV5-1 to TRBJ2-7, with 8 bases fitting TRBD1. V was clipped by 4 bases and J by 2 bases; unmatched bases: 2. Per the germline V gene, CDR1 is SGHRS and CDR2 is YFSETQ. This CDR3 has 13 residues. CDR3 in amino acids: CASSQGAAYEQYF. The CDR3 nucleotides are TGCGCCAGCAGCCAGGGGGCTGCCTACGAGCAGTACTTC.

The chain links TRBV2 to TRBJ2-2; the D gene is possibly TRBD2 (5 bases). V lost 11 bases to trimming and J lost 4 bases, with 14 bases between them. Germline CDR1 and CDR2: SNHLY and FYNNEI. This CDR3 contains 13 residues. The CDR3 coding sequence is TGTGCCGGAACTAGTACTGTCACCGGGGAGCTGTTTTTT. Its protein product is CAGTSTVTGELFF.

This clone was seen more than once but under ten times. The rearrangement links TRBV5-6 to TRBJ2-2; unclear D gene. CDR3 length equals 16 residues. V was trimmed by 2 bases and J by 5 bases, leaving 16 bases between them. Germline V lookup: CDR1 SGHDT, CDR2 YYEEEE. The CDR3 DNA reads TGTGCCAGCAGCTTTCGTCTGGCCCCGAGGACCGGGGAGCTGTTTTTT. The encoded protein is CASSFRLAPRTGELFF.

The gene calls are TRBV5-1 and TRBJ2-1; TRBD2 aligns across 10 bases. Per germline, CDR1 SGHRS and CDR2 YFSETQ. The V and J ends lost 0 bases and 0 bases, in that order; junction bases with no gene match: 9. The CDR3 covers 19 residues. The CDR3 DNA follows: TGCGCCAGCAGCTTGGTGGGACTAGCGCACGAGAACTCCTACAATGAGCAGTTCTTC. This translates into CASSLVGLAHENSYNEQFF.

This rearrangement joins TRBV9 to TRBJ2-1, with 7 bases fitting TRBD1. The germline gives CDR1 SGDLS, CDR2 YYNGEE. CDR3 size: 16 residues. The V gene end was trimmed by 1 base and the J gene end by 6 bases; junction bases not matched to a gene: 10. DNA of the CDR3: TGTGCCAGCAGCGTAATCGGGACAGAGACAATCAATGAGCAGTTCTTC. Its protein is CASSVIGTETINEQFF. Full variable domain (outside the CDR3, taken from reference TRBV9 and TRBJ2-1): DSGVTQTPKHLITATGQRVTLRCSPRSGDLSVYWYQQSLDQGLQFLIQYYNGEERAKGNILERFSAQQFPDLHSELNLSSLELGDSALYFCASSVIGTETINEQFFGPGTRLTVL.

The chain combines TRBV5-4 with TRBJ2-6; 9 bases line up with TRBD1. Per germline, CDR1 SGHNT and CDR2 YYREEE (reference sequence). After removal of 0 bases from V and 0 bases from J, the junction contained 4 bases not matched to a gene. CDR3 length: 18 amino acids. CDR3 region: CASSLGQGVPSGANVLTF. CDR3 DNA: TGTGCCAGCAGCTTGGGACAGGGGGTACCCTCTGGGGCCAACGTCCTGACTTTC.

The CDR3 spells CASSEWATVNTGELFF. The CDR3, as DNA: TGTGCCAGCAGTGAATGGGCGACAGTCAACACCGGGGAGCTGTTTTTT. The chain carries TRBV25-1 and TRBJ2-2; TRBD1 might be the D (5 bases). The CDR3 spans 16 residues. Trimming removed 1 base at V and 2 bases at J, with 11 bases between. Germline V gene sequence: CDR1 MGHDK, CDR2 SYGVNS.

The chain's CDR3 is CASRLGLASTDTQYF. CDR3 coding DNA: TGTGCAAGTCGCTTGGGACTAGCTAGCACAGATACGCAGTATTTT. This rearrangement joins TRBV12-2 to TRBJ2-3; no check of the table's D call, TRBD2, against the DNA was made. TRBV12-2 is assigned pseudogene status. CDR3 length: 15 residues.

The V gene is TRBV19, the J gene TRBJ2-1; weak D call: TRBD2 (5 bases). Trimming pared 3 bases from V and 3 bases from J, leaving 6 bases between. The CDR3 is 13 amino acids. CDR1 LNHDA and CDR2 SQIVND come from the germline V gene (reference sequence). The CDR3 loop reads CASSMRDYNEQFF. CDR3 DNA sequence: TGTGCCAGTAGTATGAGGGACTACAATGAGCAGTTCTTC. The full variable domain, completed using reference TRBV19 and TRBJ2-1, is DGGITQSPKYLFRKEGQNVTLSCEQNLNHDAMYWYRQDPGQGLRLIYYSQIVNDFQKGDIAEGYSVSREKKESFPLTVTSAQKNPTAFYLCASSMRDYNEQFFGPGTRLTVL.

This chain links TRBV18 with TRBJ2-1; a weak D match, TRBD2 (6 bases). Germline V gene lookup returns CDR1 KGHSH and CDR2 LQKENI. There are 18 residues in the CDR3. With 4 bases removed from V and 3 bases from J, the gap between germline ends came to 22 bases. This CDR3 is CASSLRLSAGRGYNEQFF. CDR3 bases: TGTGCCAGCTCACTTCGTCTCTCGGCCGGGAGAGGCTACAATGAGCAGTTCTTC.